This entry describes one T cell receptor (beta chain). As yet, its antigen is unknown. The sample originates from a study of graft-versus-host responses after intestinal transplantation. The CDR3 contains 17 residues. The protocol was immunoSEQ multiplex PCR, while the TCRdb copy is restricted to in-frame clones and leaves out a portion. The table lists 95,000 to 150,000 clones, around 93% of them singletons. This receptor was identified in a human donor who received an intestinal transplant. The source material was unstimulated CD4+ T cells sorted from spleen or lymph node cells, sampled before intestinal transplant. This rearrangement joins TRBV12-1 to TRBJ2-7; the D call TRBD2 from the table was never checked on the DNA. TRBV12-1 is designated a pseudogene. The CDR3 here is CASSFSAGTSGMYEQYF. The CDR3 DNA reads as TGTGCCAGCAGCTTTTCAGCCGGGACTAGCGGGATGTACGAGCAGTACTTC.